Listed below are T cell receptor beta chains from one sample, sequenced in a study of OX40 agonist ivuxolimab in advanced cancers. The protocol was immunoSEQ multiplex PCR, while the TCRdb copy is restricted to in-frame clones and leaves out a portion. The sample includes about 22,000 clones, 70% to 90% of them seen just once. Specimen: CD4+ or CD8+ T cells sorted from blood, collected in a trial of the OX40 agonist ivuxolimab. Every receptor here comes from an adult with an advanced solid tumor such as melanoma, head and neck, liver or kidney cancer. Each CDR3 is given with its conserved first and last residue. Each record gives: D gene, V gene, J gene, clone size, CDR3 DNA, CDR3 protein. D genes are given only for firm matches. A clone size is listed for some rows: how often the clone was seen (once, few, many), or a class if it is expanded.

.	TRBV14	TRBJ2-5	.	TGTGCCAGCAGCCAAGTACTAGGAGTGTACCAAGAGACCCAGTACTTC	CASSQVLGVYQETQYF
.	TRBV14	TRBJ2-7	.	TGTGCCAGCAGCCCAACAGGGCGATACGAGCAGTACTTC	CASSPTGRYEQYF
.	TRBV2	TRBJ2-7	.	TGTGCCAGCAGCCTACAGGGTTCCTTTTACGGCGAGCAGTACTTC	CASSLQGSFYGEQYF
.	TRBV5-3	TRBJ1-3	.	TGTGCCAGCAGTCAGGGCTCTGGAAACACCATATATTTT	CASSQGSGNTIYF
.	TRBV9	TRBJ2-2	.	TGTGCCAGCAGTCCTCTCGGGAACACCGGGGAGCTGTTTTTT	CASSPLGNTGELFF
.	TRBV29-1	TRBJ1-1	.	TGCAGCGTTGGTGGGGGGTCATGGAACACTGAAGCTTTCTTT	CSVGGGSWNTEAFF
.	TRBV6-5	TRBJ2-1	few	TGTGCCAGCAGTTACTCGGGAGCAGATGAGCAGTTCTTC	CASSYSGADEQFF
TRBD1	TRBV4-2	TRBJ1-2	.	TGTGCCAGCAGCCAGTCGGGACAGGGGGCTGGCTACACCTTC	CASSQSGQGAGYTF
.	TRBV28	TRBJ1-5	.	TGTGCCAGCAGTTTAGGGCAGGGGTACCGTCAGCCCCAGCATTTT	CASSLGQGYRQPQHF
TRBD1	TRBV28	TRBJ1-5	.	TGTGCCAGCAGTACGTTTGGGACAGGGTCTCGTTATAGCAATCAGCCCCAGCATTTT	CASSTFGTGSRYSNQPQHF
.	TRBV12-5	TRBJ2-1	.	TGTGCTAGTGGTTTATCGGGGAACAATGAGCAGTTCTTC	CASGLSGNNEQFF
.	TRBV5-4	TRBJ1-2	.	TGTGCCAGCAACTTGGACAGTATCTATGGCTACACCTTC	CASNLDSIYGYTF
TRBD2	TRBV5-5	TRBJ2-7	.	TGTGCCAGCAGCCCGGGGGGTAGCGAGCAGTACTTC	CASSPGGSEQYF
.	TRBV4-1	TRBJ2-7	.	TGCGCCAGCAGCCAAATTTCAATGACCTACGAGCAGTACTTC	CASSQISMTYEQYF
.	TRBV11-2	TRBJ2-1	few	TGTGCCAGCAGCTTAGTCCCCGCGGTGGGGCAATTCTTC	CASSLVPAVGQFF
.	TRBV10-1	TRBJ1-1	.	TGCGCCAGCAGTGAGTCGGAGAACACTGAAGCTTTCTTT	CASSESENTEAFF
TRBD2	TRBV5-4	TRBJ2-1	few	TGTGCCAGCAGCCCGGGACTAGCGGGAGCCGGAGAGCAGTTCTTC	CASSPGLAGAGEQFF
.	TRBV27	TRBJ2-3	once	TGTGCCAGCAGTTTGGGGGCGGGAATCAAGACAGATACGCAGTATTTT	CASSLGAGIKTDTQYF
.	TRBV30	TRBJ1-1	.	TGTGCCTGGAGAGTATGGGGCGGCACTGAAGCTTTCTTT	CAWRVWGGTEAFF
.	TRBV6-5	TRBJ2-2	.	TGTGCCAGCAGTTACGGTTCGGACGGGGAGCTGTTTTTT	CASSYGSDGELFF
.	TRBV6-5	TRBJ1-1	.	TGTGCCAGCAGTTACGGTTGGGGGATGAACACTGAAGCTTTCTTT	CASSYGWGMNTEAFF
.	TRBV7-9	TRBJ2-5	.	TGTGCCAGCAGCTTCCCTATCTCTCAAGAGACCCAGTACTTC	CASSFPISQETQYF
TRBD2	TRBV28	TRBJ2-7	.	TGTGCCAGCAGTTACCTCAGCGGGACCGAGCAGTACTTC	CASSYLSGTEQYF
.	TRBV11-2	TRBJ1-1	.	TGTGCCAGCAGGACGGCCATGAACACTGAAGCTTTCTTT	CASRTAMNTEAFF
TRBD2	TRBV7-9	TRBJ2-5	few	TGTGCCAGCAGCTTCTTAGCGGGAGAAGAGACCCAGTACTTC	CASSFLAGEETQYF
.	TRBV6-5	TRBJ2-5	.	TGTGCCAGCAGTTACACCGGGATGAGCGCACAAGAGACCCAGTACTTC	CASSYTGMSAQETQYF
TRBD2	TRBV7-2	TRBJ2-7	.	TGTGCCAGCAGCTTATCTAGCGGGATAGCCTACGAGCAGTACTTC	CASSLSSGIAYEQYF
TRBD2	TRBV29-1	TRBJ2-1	.	TGCAGCGTTGAAGGAATAAGCGGGGCCTACAATGAGCAGTTCTTC	CSVEGISGAYNEQFF
.	TRBV29-1	TRBJ1-1	.	TGCAGCGTTGGTCTTCGGGGGATGAACACTGAAGCTTTCTTT	CSVGLRGMNTEAFF
TRBD2	TRBV9	TRBJ2-1	.	TGTGCCAGCGGACTAGGCAATGAGCAGTTCTTC	CASGLGNEQFF
.	TRBV7-3	TRBJ2-7	medium-sized	TGTGCCAGCAGCCCCGCCCCGGGGTACGAGCAGTACTTC	CASSPAPGYEQYF
.	TRBV9	TRBJ2-3	.	TGTGCCAGCAGCCCCTATGGACAATCGAAAGCTGATACGCAGTATTTT	CASSPYGQSKADTQYF